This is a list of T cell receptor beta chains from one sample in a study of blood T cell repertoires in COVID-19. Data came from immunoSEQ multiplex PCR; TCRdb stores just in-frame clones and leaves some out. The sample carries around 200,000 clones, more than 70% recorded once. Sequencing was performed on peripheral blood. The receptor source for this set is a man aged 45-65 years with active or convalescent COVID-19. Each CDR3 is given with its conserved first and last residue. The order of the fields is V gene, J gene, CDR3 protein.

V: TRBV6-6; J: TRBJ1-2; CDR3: CASSPGTGIYGYTF
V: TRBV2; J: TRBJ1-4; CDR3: CASNLKPNEKLFF
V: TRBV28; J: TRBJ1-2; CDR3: CASSSTGYGYTF
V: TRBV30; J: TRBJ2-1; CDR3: CAWTPSDRVSNEQFF
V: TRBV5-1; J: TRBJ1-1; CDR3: CASSLRRGATEAFF
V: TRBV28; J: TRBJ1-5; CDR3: CASRTGGARSNQPQHF
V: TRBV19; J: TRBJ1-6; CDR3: CASSSGAGDRTNSPLHF
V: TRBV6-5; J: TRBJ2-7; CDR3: CASSYSFRAATYEQYF
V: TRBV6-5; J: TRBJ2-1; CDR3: CAIRSENEQFF
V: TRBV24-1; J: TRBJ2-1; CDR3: CATRGRTSGSYNEQFF
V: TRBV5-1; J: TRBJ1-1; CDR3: CASSPPGGGTEAFF
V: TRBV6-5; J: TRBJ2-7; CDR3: CASSASGTYEQYF
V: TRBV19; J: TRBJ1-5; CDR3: CASKYRSAGNQPQHF
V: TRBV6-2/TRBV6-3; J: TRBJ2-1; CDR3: CASSLRRGHEQFF
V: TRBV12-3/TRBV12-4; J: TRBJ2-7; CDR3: CASSLGTADEQYF
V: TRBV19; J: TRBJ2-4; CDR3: CASRPGGSRVDIQYF
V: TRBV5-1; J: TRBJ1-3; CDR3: CASSLLGQGTGNTIYF
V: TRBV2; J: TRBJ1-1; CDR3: CASSTFTGKAFF
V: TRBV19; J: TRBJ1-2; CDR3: CASSTTGGSDYGYTF
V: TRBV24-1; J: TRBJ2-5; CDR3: CATSELISKTQYF
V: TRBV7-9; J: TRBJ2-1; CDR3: CASSPGSGRARNEQFF
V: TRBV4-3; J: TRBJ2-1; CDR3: CASSRGLANEQFF
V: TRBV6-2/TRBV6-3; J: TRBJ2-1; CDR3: CASNPGTRRGYYNEQFF
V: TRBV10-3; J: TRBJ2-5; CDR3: CAISARPGETQYF
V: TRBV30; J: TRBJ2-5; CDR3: CAGSAQETQYF
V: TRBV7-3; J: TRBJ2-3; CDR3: CASSAQQGTDTQYF
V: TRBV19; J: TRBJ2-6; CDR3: CASSKPRGTGYSGANVLTF
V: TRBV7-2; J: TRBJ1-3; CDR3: CASSSVGGYGNTIYF
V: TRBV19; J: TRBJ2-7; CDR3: CASTPGYDRDYEQYF